This TCR beta chain was recovered during a study of early T cells in non-severe SARS-CoV-2 infection. On the study more broadly: From unsorted whole blood, bulk RNA was sequenced, and the chains remained unpaired.

From the 5' RACE reads, TCRdb called clonotypes with MiXCR, one entry per CDR3 protein. The table has fewer than 65,000 distinct CDR3 sequences, around 9.3% seen once; the top ten hold under 4.5%. This clonotype occurred many times. The V gene end was trimmed by 3 bases and the J gene end by 5 bases; junction bases not matched to a gene: 6. The CDR3 sequence is 14 residues long. Germline values: CDR1 LNHNV, CDR2 YYDKDF (reference sequence). The sequenced sample was whole blood, obtained at baseline. This TCR was recovered from an adult who was a healthcare worker with PCR-confirmed SARS-CoV-2 infection or an uninfected control (not recorded which). The chain carries TRBV15 and TRBJ2-5, with TRBD2 matching over 7 bases. CDR3 sequence (DNA): TGTGCCACCAGCAGCTCTAACGGGGGGGAGACCCAGTACTTC. This sequence encodes CATSSSNGGETQYF.